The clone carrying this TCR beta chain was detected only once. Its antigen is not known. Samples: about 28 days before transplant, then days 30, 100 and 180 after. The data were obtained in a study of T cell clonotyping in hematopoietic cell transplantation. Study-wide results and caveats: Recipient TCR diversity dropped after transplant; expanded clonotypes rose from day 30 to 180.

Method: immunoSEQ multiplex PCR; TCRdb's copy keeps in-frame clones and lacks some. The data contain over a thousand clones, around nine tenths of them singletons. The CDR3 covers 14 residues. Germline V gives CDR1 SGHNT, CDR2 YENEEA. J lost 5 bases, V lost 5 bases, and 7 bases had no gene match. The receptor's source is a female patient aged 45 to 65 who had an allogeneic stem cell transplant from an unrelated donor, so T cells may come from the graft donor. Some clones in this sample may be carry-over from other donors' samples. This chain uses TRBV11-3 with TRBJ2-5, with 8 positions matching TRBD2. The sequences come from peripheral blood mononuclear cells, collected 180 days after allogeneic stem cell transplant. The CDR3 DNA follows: TGTGCCAGCAGCCCCGGGGGGGCCGGGGAGACCCAGTACTTC. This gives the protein CASSPGGAGETQYF.